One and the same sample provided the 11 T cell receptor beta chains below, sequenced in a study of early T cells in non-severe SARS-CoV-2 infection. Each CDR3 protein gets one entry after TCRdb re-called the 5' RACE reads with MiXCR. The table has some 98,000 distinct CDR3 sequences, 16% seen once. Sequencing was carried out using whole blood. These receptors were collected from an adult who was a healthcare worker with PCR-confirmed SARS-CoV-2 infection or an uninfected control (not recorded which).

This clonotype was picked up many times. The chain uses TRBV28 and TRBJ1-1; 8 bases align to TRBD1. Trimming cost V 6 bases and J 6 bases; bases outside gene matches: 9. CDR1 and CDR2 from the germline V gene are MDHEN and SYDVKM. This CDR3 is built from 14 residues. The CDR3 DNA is TGTGCCAGCAGCCTACCAGGGGGCAAAGCTGAAGCTTTCTTT. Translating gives CASSLPGGKAEAFF.

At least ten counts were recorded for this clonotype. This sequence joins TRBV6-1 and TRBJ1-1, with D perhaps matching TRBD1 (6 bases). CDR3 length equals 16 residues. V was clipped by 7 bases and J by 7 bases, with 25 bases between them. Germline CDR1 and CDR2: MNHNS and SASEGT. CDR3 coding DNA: TGTGCCAGCATCGAAATTTTTGGACAGAAGCGAGATGAAGCTTTCTTT. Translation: CASIEIFGQKRDEAFF.

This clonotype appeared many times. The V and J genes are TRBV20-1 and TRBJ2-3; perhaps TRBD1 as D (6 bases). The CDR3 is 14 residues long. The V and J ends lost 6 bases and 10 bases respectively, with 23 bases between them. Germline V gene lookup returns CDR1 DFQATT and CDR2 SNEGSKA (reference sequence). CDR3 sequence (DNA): TGCAGTGCCCAGGGGCACCCGTCAGTTCCAGCGCAGTATTTT. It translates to CSAQGHPSVPAQYF.

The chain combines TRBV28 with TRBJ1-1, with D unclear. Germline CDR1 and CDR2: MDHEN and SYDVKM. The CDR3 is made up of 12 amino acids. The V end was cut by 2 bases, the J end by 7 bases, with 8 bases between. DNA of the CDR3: TGTGCCAGCAGTTTACTGGTCGGTGAAGCTTTCTTT. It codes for CASSLLVGEAFF.

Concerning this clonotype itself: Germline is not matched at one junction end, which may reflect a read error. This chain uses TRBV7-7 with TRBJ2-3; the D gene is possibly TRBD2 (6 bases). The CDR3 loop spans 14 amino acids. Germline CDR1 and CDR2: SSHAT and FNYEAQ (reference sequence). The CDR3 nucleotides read TGTGCTAGCAGCCACGGGGGAAGCACAGATACGCAGTATTTT. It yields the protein CASSHGGSTDTQYF.

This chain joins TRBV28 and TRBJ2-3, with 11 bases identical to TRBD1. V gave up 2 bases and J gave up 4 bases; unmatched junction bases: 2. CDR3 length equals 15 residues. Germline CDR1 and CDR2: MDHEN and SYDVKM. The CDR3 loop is CASSLRTGGPDTQYF. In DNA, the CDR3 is TGTGCCAGCAGTTTACGGACAGGGGGCCCAGATACGCAGTATTTT.

CDR3 DNA sequence: TGTGCCAGCAGCTTTAACAGGAACACTGAAGCTTTCTTT. Its translation: CASSFNRNTEAFF. The chain employs TRBV7-9 and TRBJ1-1; no clear D gene. Germline CDR1 is SEHNR and CDR2 is FQNEAQ (reference sequence). The CDR3 is 13 amino acids. The germline V and J ends were trimmed by 3 bases and 1 base, with 6 bases remaining between them.

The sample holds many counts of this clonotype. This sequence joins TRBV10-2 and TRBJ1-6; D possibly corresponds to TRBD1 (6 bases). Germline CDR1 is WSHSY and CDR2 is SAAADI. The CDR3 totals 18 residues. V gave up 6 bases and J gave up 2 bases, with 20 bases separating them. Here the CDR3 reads CASSNTQQGKPYNSPLHF. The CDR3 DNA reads TGCGCCAGCAGCAATACTCAACAGGGAAAGCCCTATAATTCACCCCTCCACTTT.

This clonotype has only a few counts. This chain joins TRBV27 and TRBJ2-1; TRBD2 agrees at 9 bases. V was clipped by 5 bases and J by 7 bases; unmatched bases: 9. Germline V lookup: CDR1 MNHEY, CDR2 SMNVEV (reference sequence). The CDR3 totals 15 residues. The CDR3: CASSPGTSIRNEQFF. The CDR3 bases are TGTGCCAGCAGTCCCGGGACTAGCATTCGGAATGAGCAGTTCTTC.

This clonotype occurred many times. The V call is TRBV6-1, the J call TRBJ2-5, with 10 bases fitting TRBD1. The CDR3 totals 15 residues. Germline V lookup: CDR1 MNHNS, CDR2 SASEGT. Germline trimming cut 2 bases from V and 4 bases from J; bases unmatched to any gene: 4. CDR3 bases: TGTGCCAGCAGTGAACGGACAGGGGGTGCAGAGACCCAGTACTTC. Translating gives CASSERTGGAETQYF.

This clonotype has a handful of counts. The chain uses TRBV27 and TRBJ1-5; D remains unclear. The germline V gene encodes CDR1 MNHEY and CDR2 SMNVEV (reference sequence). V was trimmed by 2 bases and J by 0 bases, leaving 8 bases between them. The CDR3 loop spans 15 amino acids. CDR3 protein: CASSLTTGSNQPQHF. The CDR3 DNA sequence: TGTGCCAGCAGTTTAACCACTGGTAGCAATCAGCCCCAGCATTTT.